This T cell receptor beta chain is drawn from a study of cytomegalovirus exposure and HLA in healthy donors. Overall study: It was reported in a later analysis that the same platform had been used for the roughly 130 validation repertoires as for the 550 to 700 first-cohort repertoires.

To note about this clone: Its antigen is not identified.

Regarding the study as a whole: 164 TCR beta chains were listed as cytomegalovirus-associated. First-cohort TCR clusters were later found to tend to co-occur in the 130 or so validation repertoires.

With 7 bases removed from V and 4 bases from J, the gap between germline ends came to 14 bases. The CDR3 covers 14 residues. From germline, CDR1 is MNHNY and CDR2 SVGAGI (reference sequence). Libraries were prepared by immunoSEQ multiplex PCR; TCRdb keeps only in-frame clonotypes and omits some of them. The data contain around 130,000 clones, about 85% of them singletons. The chain carries TRBV6-6 and TRBJ2-1; possibly TRBD1 for D (6 bases). Sequencing used PBMCs. This receptor was obtained from a woman aged 25 to 45 in good health and CMV-seronegative. CDR3 amino acids: CASISRDIYNEQFF. DNA for the CDR3: TGTGCCAGCATCTCACGGGACATTTACAATGAGCAGTTCTTC.